The 24 T cell receptor beta chains below were found in one sample sequenced in a study of beta chain features in type 1 diabetes. Antigens of these TCRs are unknown. Notes on the study in general: Among all four CD4+ subsets, Type 1 diabetes patients had TCRB CDR3s that were moderately but significantly shorter.

Expressed TCRB transcripts were sequenced, since all the RNA that had been isolated was reverse transcribed. Assay: immunoSEQ multiplex PCR; the TCRdb copy retains only in-frame clones and omits some. Of hundreds of thousands of clones in the sample, 13% were seen once. The material sequenced was naive CD4+ T cells from blood. The receptor source for this set is a man between 18 and 29 years old with type 1 diabetes.

This chain connects TRBV2 to TRBJ1-1, with 10 bases lining up with TRBD1. Looked up from germline, CDR1 is SNHLY and CDR2 is FYNNEI. J was trimmed by 1 base and V by 7 bases; bases with no gene match: 6. This CDR3 has 15 amino acids. In DNA, the CDR3 is TGTGCCAGCATCCAGGACAGGGGGACGAACACTGAAGCTTTCTTT. It yields the protein CASIQDRGTNTEAFF.

The J gene is TRBJ1-1, the V gene TRBV6-1; D gene unclear. V dropped 7 bases and J dropped 2 bases, with 5 bases sitting between them. This CDR3 spans 11 amino acids. CDR1 and CDR2 from the germline V gene are MNHNS and SASEGT. CDR3 DNA sequence: TGTGCCAGCACTATAAACACTGAAGCTTTCTTT. Its translation is CASTINTEAFF.

The V gene is TRBV6-6, the J gene TRBJ1-5; no clear D. The CDR3 totals 11 residues. In germline, CDR1 is MNHNY, CDR2 SVGAGI (reference sequence). Trimming took 5 bases from V and 11 from J, leaving 10 bases between them. The CDR3 nucleotides read TGTGCCAGCAGTGCTAATTTGGCCCAGCATTTT. This encodes CASSANLAQHF.

The gene calls are TRBV6-1 and TRBJ1-1; the D gene is possibly TRBD1 (6 bases). Trimming pared 6 bases from V and 0 bases from J, leaving 14 bases between. Germline CDR1 MNHNS, CDR2 SASEGT. CDR3 length: 15 residues. The CDR3 loop reads CASSPGTNMNTEAFF. In nucleotides, the CDR3 is TGTGCCAGCAGCCCTGGGACAAATATGAACACTGAAGCTTTCTTT.

This sequence joins TRBV5-1 and TRBJ2-4; 10 bases fit TRBD1. V shed 4 bases, J shed 8 bases, and the junction held 9 bases outside the gene matches. This CDR3 has 15 residues. Germline CDR1 and CDR2: SGHRS and YFSETQ. The CDR3 sequence is CASSGPTGGSDIQYF. In DNA form, the CDR3 reads TGCGCCAGCAGCGGACCGACAGGGGGCTCGGACATTCAGTACTTC.

The chain employs TRBV4-1 and TRBJ2-5, with D possibly matching TRBD1 (6 bases). The CDR3 has 15 amino acids. V lost 1 base to trimming and J lost 2 bases, with 11 bases between them. Germline CDR1 and CDR2: MGHRA and YSYEKL. CDR3 in DNA: TGCGCCAGCAGCCAAGTCGGGACACGTCAAGAGACCCAGTACTTC. Translated, it gives CASSQVGTRQETQYF.

This chain uses TRBV6-1 with TRBJ1-2, with 7 nucleotides matching TRBD1. CDR1 and CDR2 (germline): MNHNS, SASEGT. The junction had 9 bases not matched to a gene; V was cut back by 7 bases and J by 4 bases. CDR3 length: 14 amino acids. The CDR3 DNA reads TGTGCCAGCACCCTGGGACAGCTACTCTATGGCTACACCTTC. It specifies CASTLGQLLYGYTF.

This clone was recorded a few times. The chain recombines TRBV9 with TRBJ2-3; 7 bases line up with TRBD2. Germline V gives CDR1 SGDLS, CDR2 YYNGEE. CDR3 size: 16 residues. V shed 4 bases, J shed 2 bases, and the junction held 10 bases outside the gene matches. The CDR3 here is CASSPRGDPITDTQYF. Written as DNA, the CDR3 is TGTGCCAGCAGCCCCCGGGGGGACCCCATCACAGATACGCAGTATTTT.

In this sample, this clone turned up a few times. The chain couples TRBV5-1 to TRBJ2-5; 8 bases align to TRBD2. Germline loops: CDR1 SGHRS, CDR2 YFSETQ. The CDR3 runs to 16 residues. V lost 0 bases to trimming and J lost 2 bases; unmatched junction nucleotides: 6. The CDR3 DNA is TGCGCCAGCAGCTTGGGGATTAGCGGGAAACAAGAGACCCAGTACTTC. It specifies CASSLGISGKQETQYF.

The chain has TRBV7-9 and TRBJ1-6, with D maybe TRBD1 (5 bases). The germline V gene encodes CDR1 SEHNR and CDR2 FQNEAQ (reference sequence). V was shortened by 5 bases and J by 10 bases, with 12 bases between the two germline ends. The CDR3 is made up of 13 amino acids. CDR3 in amino acids: CASSPEAGSPLHF. For the CDR3, the DNA is TGTGCCAGCAGCCCCGAGGCAGGGTCACCCCTCCACTTT.

This clone was counted between two and nine times. This chain links TRBV28 with TRBJ2-3; a possible D gene is TRBD2 (6 bases). Germline V CDR1 and CDR2: MDHEN, SYDVKM. The CDR3 spans 15 residues. Trimming left V 7 bases short and J 4 bases short, with 18 bases between. CDR3 sequence (DNA): TGTGCCAGCAATCCCCGGGGCGGGGCCGCAGATACGCAGTATTTT. It specifies CASNPRGGAADTQYF.

This clone occurred a few times. This sequence joins TRBV6-1 and TRBJ2-3, with D perhaps matching TRBD1 (6 bases). The V end lost 11 bases, the J end lost 0 bases, and 15 bases lay between the germline ends. Germline values: CDR1 MNHNS, CDR2 SASEGT. The CDR3 length is 14 residues. The CDR3 coding sequence is TGTGCCCTCCGCAGGGGATCTAGCACAGATACGCAGTATTTT. Residues: CALRRGSSTDTQYF.

This clone was detected only a few times. The rearrangement joins TRBV18 to TRBJ1-5; 9 bases are a match to TRBD1. With 3 bases clipped from V and 4 bases from J, the junction kept 7 bases outside the gene matches. Germline V gene sequence: CDR1 KGHSH, CDR2 LQKENI. The CDR3 is made up of 16 amino acids. The CDR3 protein is CASSPRTGDGNQPQHF. CDR3 in DNA: TGTGCCAGCTCACCTCGGACAGGGGACGGTAATCAGCCCCAGCATTTT.

This clone was observed a handful of times. The rearrangement joins TRBV30 to TRBJ2-7; 9 bases line up with TRBD1. Losses at the gene ends were 4 bases for V and 1 base for J; bases not matched to a gene: 5. The CDR3 contains 14 residues. Germline V gene data show CDR1 as GTSNPN and CDR2 as SVGIG (reference sequence). The CDR3 protein is CAWTRDRASYEQYF. The CDR3 DNA reads TGTGCCTGGACCAGGGACAGGGCATCCTACGAGCAGTACTTC. Full variable domain (outside the CDR3, taken from reference TRBV30 and TRBJ2-7): SQTIHQWPATLVQPVGSPLSLECTVEGTSNPNLYWYRQAAGRGLQLLFYSVGIGQISSEVPQNLSASRPQDRQFILSSKKLLLSDSGFYLCAWTRDRASYEQYFGPGTRLTVT.

This clone turned up a few times. The chain joins TRBV29-1 to TRBJ1-2; no clear D gene. CDR3 length: 10 residues. CDR1 and CDR2 from the germline V gene are SQVTM and ANQGSEA. Between the trimmed V and J ends, which lost 4 bases and 4 bases, there was a span of 4 bases. The chain's CDR3 is CSVGSYGYTF. The CDR3, as DNA: TGCAGCGTTGGGAGCTATGGCTACACCTTC.

This clone has more than one count but fewer than ten. The J gene is TRBJ1-4, the V gene TRBV18, with D possibly TRBD1 on 5 matching bases. Germline-derived CDR1 and CDR2 are KGHSH and LQKENI. The CDR3 is 13 amino acids. V dropped 4 bases and J dropped 6 bases, with 9 bases sitting between them. The CDR3 loop is CASSRTIDEKLFF. The CDR3 DNA sequence: TGTGCCAGCTCACGGACAATCGATGAAAAACTGTTTTTT. The whole variable domain, remainder taken from reference TRBV18 and TRBJ1-4, is NAGVMQNPRHLVRRRGQEARLRCSPMKGHSHVYWYRQLPEEGLKFMVYLQKENIIDESGMPKERFSAEFPKEGPSILRIQQVVRGDSAAYFCASSRTIDEKLFFGSGTQLSVL.

The chain uses TRBV30 and TRBJ1-4; D gene unclear. The germline V and J ends were trimmed by 3 bases and 8 bases, with 16 bases remaining between them. This CDR3 contains 14 residues. CDR1 and CDR2 (germline): GTSNPN, SVGIG (reference sequence). This CDR3 reads CAWRGWETDEKLFF. In nucleotides, the CDR3 is TGTGCCTGGAGAGGCTGGGAAACGGACGAAAAACTGTTTTTT.

This sequence joins TRBV7-9 and TRBJ2-7, with D maybe TRBD1 (6 bases). Germline CDR1 and CDR2: SEHNR and FQNEAQ (reference sequence). V lost 5 bases, J lost 5 bases, and 13 bases lay in between. The CDR3 runs to 13 residues. This CDR3 reads CASSPTGTNEQYF. In DNA, the CDR3 is TGTGCCAGCAGCCCTACAGGGACCAACGAGCAGTACTTC.

V is TRBV21-1 and J is TRBJ2-3; the table's D call, TRBD2, has no DNA check behind it. TRBV21-1 is a pseudogene locus. CDR3 length: 17 amino acids. This chain's CDR3 is CASSTKGLADSTDTQYF. The CDR3 nucleotides are TGTGCCAGCAGCACTAAGGGACTAGCGGATAGCACAGATACGCAGTATTTT.

CDR3 coding DNA: TGTGCCAGCAGCTTAGTTATAGGAGGGAACACTGAAGCTTTCTTT. The encoded protein is CASSLVIGGNTEAFF. V gene TRBV7-2 combines with J gene TRBJ1-1, with D uncertain. CDR1 SGHTA and CDR2 FQGNSA come from the germline V gene. The CDR3 loop spans 15 amino acids. V was shortened by 1 base and J by 1 base, with 10 bases between the two germline ends.

V usage is TRBV10-3 and J usage is TRBJ2-3, with 8 bases aligning to TRBD2. Germline trimming cut 10 bases from V and 3 bases from J; bases unmatched to any gene: 9. In germline, CDR1 is ENHRY, CDR2 SYGVKD. This CDR3 has 14 residues. The chain's CDR3 is CATKAGGATDTQYF. The CDR3 coding sequence is TGTGCCACCAAGGCCGGGGGGGCGACAGATACGCAGTATTTT.

This chain joins TRBV9 and TRBJ2-1; 7 bases agree with TRBD2. CDR3 size: 15 residues. The trim removed 0 bases at V and 4 bases at J, leaving 4 bases unmatched. Germline CDR1 reads SGDLS; CDR2 reads YYNGEE. The CDR3 coding sequence is TGTGCCAGCAGCGTAGCGGGGGGACCATACAATGAGCAGTTCTTC. The encoded protein is CASSVAGGPYNEQFF.

The chain employs TRBV30 and TRBJ2-7, with 11 bases that match TRBD1. The germline CDR1 and CDR2 sequences are GTSNPN and SVGIG (reference sequence). The V segment lost 4 bases and the J segment 0 bases; nucleotides outside the gene matches: 2. The CDR3 length is 14 residues. CDR3 amino acids: CAWTGTGGSYEQYF. The CDR3 DNA follows: TGTGCCTGGACCGGGACAGGGGGCTCCTACGAGCAGTACTTC.

This clone has more than one count but fewer than ten. The chain employs TRBV10-3 and TRBJ1-2; unclear D gene. CDR3 size: 15 residues. The ends were cut back, 7 bases at V and 6 bases at J, with 21 bases in the middle. Germline V CDR1 and CDR2: ENHRY, SYGVKD. CDR3 coding DNA: TGTGCCATCACCGAGGGTCTAGGACTAAGGAATGGCTACACCTTC. Residues: CAITEGLGLRNGYTF.